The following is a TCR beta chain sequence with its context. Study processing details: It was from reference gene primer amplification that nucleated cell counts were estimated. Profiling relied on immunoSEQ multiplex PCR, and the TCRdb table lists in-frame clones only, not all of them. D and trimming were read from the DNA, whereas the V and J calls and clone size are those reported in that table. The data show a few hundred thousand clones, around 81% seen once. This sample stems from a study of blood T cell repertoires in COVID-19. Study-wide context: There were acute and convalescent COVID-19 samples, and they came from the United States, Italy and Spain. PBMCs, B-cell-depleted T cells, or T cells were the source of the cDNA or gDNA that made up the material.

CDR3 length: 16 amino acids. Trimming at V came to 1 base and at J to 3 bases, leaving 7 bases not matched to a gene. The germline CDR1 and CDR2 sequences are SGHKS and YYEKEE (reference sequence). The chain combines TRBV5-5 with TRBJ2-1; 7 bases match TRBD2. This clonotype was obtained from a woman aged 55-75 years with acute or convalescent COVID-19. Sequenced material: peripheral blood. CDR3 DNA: TGTGCCAGCAGCTTGAGGGTCGGGGGGATCTACAATGAGCAGTTCTTC. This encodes CASSLRVGGIYNEQFF.